Following are 6 T cell receptor beta chains from one sample sequenced in a study of response to subunit inactivated influenza vaccine. One entry per CDR3 protein, called by TCRdb with MiXCR from the RT-PCR reads. Among about 520,000 distinct CDR3 sequences listed, 6.5% to 8% were seen once. The source material was PBMCs from blood, sampled roughly 24 months after vaccination. These receptors all stem from a man aged 45-69 years who received an inactivated influenza vaccine.

This chain uses TRBV12-3 or TRBV12-4 with TRBJ2-3; 13 bases line up with TRBD2. This CDR3 has 17 amino acids. J gave up 7 bases and V 3 bases, and 10 bases lay outside the gene matches. DNA for the CDR3: TGTGCCAGCAGTTTGGGGGGTGGGACTAGCGGGACCTATACGCAGTATTTT. Encoded protein: CASSLGGGTSGTYTQYF.

The CDR3 nucleotides are TGTGCCAGCAGCTTAGGATTTGTCGCCACAGGGTACAATGAGCAGTTCTTC. Its translation is CASSLGFVATGYNEQFF. J is TRBJ2-1 and V is TRBV7-8; maybe TRBD1 (6 bases). Germline V CDR1 and CDR2: SGHVS, FQNEAQ. V was trimmed by 1 base and J by 4 bases, leaving 17 bases between them. This CDR3 is 17 amino acids long. Looking up the rest from reference TRBV7-8 and TRBJ2-1 gives the full variable domain: GAGVSQSPRYKVAKRGQDVALRCDPISGHVSLFWYQQALGQGPEFLTYFQNEAQLDKSGLPSDRFFAERPEGSVSTLKIQRTQQEDSAVYLCASSLGFVATGYNEQFFGPGTRLTVL.

This chain uses TRBV10-3 with TRBJ2-2, with TRBD1 matching 10 bases. The V and J ends lost 7 bases and 6 bases, in that order; junction bases with no gene match: 5. CDR3 length: 14 residues. CDR1 is ENHRY and CDR2 is SYGVKD in the germline V gene. The CDR3 protein is CAITGTGDAGELFF. The DNA of the CDR3 is TGTGCCATCACGGGGACAGGGGACGCCGGGGAGCTGTTTTTT.

This clonotype was observed a handful of times. This sequence joins TRBV7-9 and TRBJ2-3; the match to TRBD1 covers 7 bases. After removal of 5 bases from V and 0 bases from J, the junction contained 8 bases not matched to a gene. Per germline, CDR1 SEHNR and CDR2 FQNEAQ (reference sequence). There are 16 residues in the CDR3. CDR3 nucleotide sequence: TGTGCCAGCAGCCCGCGGACAGGAGATAGCACAGATACGCAGTATTTT. Its protein is CASSPRTGDSTDTQYF.

This clonotype was seen a few times. The chain employs TRBV20-1 and TRBJ1-6; unclear D gene. V was cut by 5 bases and J by 4 bases, with 9 bases left in between. The germline gives CDR1 DFQATT, CDR2 SNEGSKA (reference sequence). There are 13 residues in the CDR3. CDR3 bases: TGCAGTGCTCCGGACGATTATAATTCACCCCTCCACTTT. It encodes CSAPDDYNSPLHF.

This chain links TRBV4-2 with TRBJ2-3, with 8 nucleotides matching TRBD1. V was pared by 7 bases and J by 2 bases, with 5 bases of the junction left unmatched. Germline assignment: CDR1 LGHNA and CDR2 YNFKEQ. The CDR3 runs 14 residues. CDR3 in amino acids: CASTQGADTDTQYF. CDR3 coding DNA: TGTGCCAGCACCCAGGGGGCGGACACAGATACGCAGTATTTT.